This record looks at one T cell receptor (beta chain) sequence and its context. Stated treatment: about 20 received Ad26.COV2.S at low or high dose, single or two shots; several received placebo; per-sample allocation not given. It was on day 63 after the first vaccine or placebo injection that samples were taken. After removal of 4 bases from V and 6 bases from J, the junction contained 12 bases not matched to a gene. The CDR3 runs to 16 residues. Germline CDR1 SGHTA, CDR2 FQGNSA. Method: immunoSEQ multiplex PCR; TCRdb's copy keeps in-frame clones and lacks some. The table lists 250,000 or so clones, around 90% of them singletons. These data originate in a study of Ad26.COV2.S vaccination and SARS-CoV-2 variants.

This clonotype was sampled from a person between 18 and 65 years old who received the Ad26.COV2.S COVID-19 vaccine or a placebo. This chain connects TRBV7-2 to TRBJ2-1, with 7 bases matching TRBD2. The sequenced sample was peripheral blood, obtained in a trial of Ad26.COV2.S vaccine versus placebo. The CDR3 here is CASSSRSAGERNEQFF. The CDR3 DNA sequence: TGTGCCAGCAGCTCCAGGTCGGCGGGGGAGCGCAATGAGCAGTTCTTC. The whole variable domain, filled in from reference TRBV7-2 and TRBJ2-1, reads GAGVSQSPSNKVTEKGKDVELRCDPISGHTALYWYRQSLGQGLEFLIYFQGNSAPDKSGLPSDRFSAERTGGSVSTLTIQRTQQEDSAVYLCASSSRSAGERNEQFFGPGTRLTVL.